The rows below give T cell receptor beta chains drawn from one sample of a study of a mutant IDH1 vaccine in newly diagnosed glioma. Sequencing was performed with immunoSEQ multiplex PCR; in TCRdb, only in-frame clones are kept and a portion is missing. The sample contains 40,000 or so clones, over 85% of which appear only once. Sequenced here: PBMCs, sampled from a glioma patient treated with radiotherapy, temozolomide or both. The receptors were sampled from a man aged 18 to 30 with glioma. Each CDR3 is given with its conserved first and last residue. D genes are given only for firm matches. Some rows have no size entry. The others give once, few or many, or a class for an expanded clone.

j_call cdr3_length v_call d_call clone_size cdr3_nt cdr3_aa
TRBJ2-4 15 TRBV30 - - TGTGCCTGGAGTGTACCGAGTTCGGCCAAAAACATTCAGTACTTC CAWSVPSSAKNIQYF
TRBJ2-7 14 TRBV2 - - TGTGCCAGCGAGAAATCGGGGACGGCCTACGAGCAGTACTTC CASEKSGTAYEQYF
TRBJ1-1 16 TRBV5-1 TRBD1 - TGCGCCAGCAGCTTGGATGGGGGGACAGTGAACACTGAAGCTTTCTTT CASSLDGGTVNTEAFF
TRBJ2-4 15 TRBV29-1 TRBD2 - TGCAGCGTTGAACAGGGAGGGAAAGCCAAAAACATTCAGTACTTC CSVEQGGKAKNIQYF
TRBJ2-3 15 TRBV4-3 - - TGCGCCAGCAGCCAAGATGCGGCTAGCACAGATACGCAGTATTTT CASSQDAASTDTQYF
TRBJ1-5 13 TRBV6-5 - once TGTGCCAGCAGTTACGTAAGCAATCAGCCCCAGCATTTT CASSYVSNQPQHF
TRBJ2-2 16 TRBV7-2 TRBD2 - TGTGCCAGCAGCCGAACTAGCGGGTACCTCACCGGGGAGCTGTTTTTT CASSRTSGYLTGELFF
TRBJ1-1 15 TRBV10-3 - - TGTGCCATCAGTGAGTCGAATTCGATGAACACTGAAGCTTTCTTT CAISESNSMNTEAFF
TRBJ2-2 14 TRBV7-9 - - TGTGCCAGCAGCCCTCTTGAGGGGCCGTTGGAGCTGTTTTTT CASSPLEGPLELFF
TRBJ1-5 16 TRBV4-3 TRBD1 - TGCGCCAGCAGACCCTCCCACAGGGGGACCCATCAGCCCCAGCATTTT CASRPSHRGTHQPQHF
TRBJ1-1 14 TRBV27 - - TGTGCCAGCAGTTCGTGGGGTGGAGGTCTAGTAGCTTTCTTT CASSSWGGGLVAFF
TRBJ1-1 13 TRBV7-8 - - TGTGCCAGCAGCCAGCGCGCGGGTTTGGAGGCTTTCTTT CASSQRAGLEAFF
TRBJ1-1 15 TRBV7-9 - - TGTGCCAGCAGCTTAGTACCGGACAGTAACACTGAAGCTTTCTTT CASSLVPDSNTEAFF
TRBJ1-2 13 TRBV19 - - TGTGCCAGTAGTCGCGGCCCCTCGAAAGGCTACACCTTC CASSRGPSKGYTF
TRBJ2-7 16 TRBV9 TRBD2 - TGTGCCAGCAGCGTAGGGGGGGAGGGCCGATCCTACGAGCAGTACTTC CASSVGGEGRSYEQYF
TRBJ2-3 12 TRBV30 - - TGTGCCTGGAGTCCCGGCACAGATACGCAGTATTTT CAWSPGTDTQYF
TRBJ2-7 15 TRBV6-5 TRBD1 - TGTGCCAGCAGTTCAACCGGGACAGGGACCTACGAGCAGTACTTC CASSSTGTGTYEQYF
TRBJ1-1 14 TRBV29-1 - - TGCAGCGTTGAAGATCGCCGGGGGAACACTGAAGCTTTCTTT CSVEDRRGNTEAFF
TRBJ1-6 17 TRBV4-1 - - TGCGCCAGCAGCCCGATCTCGGGGGGCTCCTATAATTCACCCCTCCACTTT CASSPISGGSYNSPLHF
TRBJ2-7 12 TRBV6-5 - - TGTGCCAGCCGGGGCGGCCCCTACGAGCAGTACTTC CASRGGPYEQYF
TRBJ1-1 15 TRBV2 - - TGTGCCAGCAGTGAAGCGCTTCCGCTGAACACTGAAGCTTTCTTT CASSEALPLNTEAFF
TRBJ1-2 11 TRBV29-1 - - TGCAGCGTAGGCAGGGTGTCGGGCTACACCTTC CSVGRVSGYTF